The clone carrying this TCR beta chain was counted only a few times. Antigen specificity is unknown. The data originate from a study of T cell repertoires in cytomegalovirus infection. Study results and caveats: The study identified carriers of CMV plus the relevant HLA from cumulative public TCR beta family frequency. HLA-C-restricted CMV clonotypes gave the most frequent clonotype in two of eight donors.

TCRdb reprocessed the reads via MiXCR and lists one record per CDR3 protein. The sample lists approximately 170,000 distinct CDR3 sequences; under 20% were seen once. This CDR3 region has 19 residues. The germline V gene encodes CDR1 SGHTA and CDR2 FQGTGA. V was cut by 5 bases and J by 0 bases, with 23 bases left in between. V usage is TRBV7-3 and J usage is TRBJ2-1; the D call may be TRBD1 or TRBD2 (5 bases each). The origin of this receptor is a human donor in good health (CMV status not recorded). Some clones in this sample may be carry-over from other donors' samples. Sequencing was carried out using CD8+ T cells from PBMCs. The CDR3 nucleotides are TGTGCCAGCAGCATCCCCGGAACACTCAGGGAGAGCTCCTACAATGAGCAGTTCTTC. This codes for CASSIPGTLRESSYNEQFF.